This is a list of T cell receptor beta chains from one sample in a study of CD8 T cells in ankylosing spondylitis. TCRdb re-called the 5' RACE reads with MiXCR, one entry per CDR3 protein. Among 450,000 or so distinct CDR3 sequences listed, 25% to 30% were seen once. The sequenced sample was blood, either unsorted or a sorted T cell fraction (not recorded which). These receptors came from a male donor with ankylosing spondylitis. Each CDR3 is given with its conserved first and last residue. The D gene is left open where the match is weak. Not every row has a clone size; where given, it reads once, few, many or a size class.

J gene,V gene,D gene,clone size,CDR3 DNA,CDR3 protein
TRBJ1-1,TRBV7-9,-,few,TGTGCCAGCAGCTACCAGCCCCTGAACACTGAAGCTTTCTTT,CASSYQPLNTEAFF
TRBJ1-3,TRBV15,-,-,TGTGCCATACAGGCGGCCCCCTCTGGAAACACCATATATTTT,CAIQAAPSGNTIYF
TRBJ2-3,TRBV20-1,TRBD2,few,TGCAGTGCTAGGGCTAATAGCGGGAGCACAGATACGCAGTATTTT,CSARANSGSTDTQYF
TRBJ2-5,TRBV28,TRBD2,few,TGTGCCAGCAGTTTATGGGGACTAGCTGGAGAGACCCAGTACTTC,CASSLWGLAGETQYF
TRBJ1-1,TRBV29-1,-,few,TGCAGCGTTGAAGGGGGACTAGGGGCGACTGAAGCTTTCTTT,CSVEGGLGATEAFF
TRBJ1-3,TRBV20-1,-,-,TGCAGTGCTACGGGGGCACTCAAGGGTGGAAACACCATATATTTT,CSATGALKGGNTIYF
TRBJ1-3,TRBV3-1,-,-,TGTGCCAGCAGCCAAGATCTGCGGCCGGGAAACACCATATATTTT,CASSQDLRPGNTIYF
TRBJ1-4,TRBV3-1,-,-,TGTGCCAGCAGCCGGATGGGGGCGGCTAATGAAAAACTGTTTTTT,CASSRMGAANEKLFF
TRBJ2-2,TRBV5-5,TRBD1,-,TGTGCCAGCAGACAGGGGGTGAACACCGGGGAGCTGTTTTTT,CASRQGVNTGELFF
TRBJ2-1,TRBV12-3/TRBV12-4,TRBD1,-,TGTGCCAGCAGTCCCGAAGACAGGGTCAATGAGCAGTTCTTC,CASSPEDRVNEQFF
TRBJ2-2,TRBV29-1,-,-,TGCAGCGTTGAAATCCAGCTGGCCGGGGAGCTGTTTTTT,CSVEIQLAGELFF
TRBJ2-3,TRBV7-2,TRBD2,few,TGTGCCAGCAGCTTAGCAGGACTAGCGGGGACTAGCACAGATACGCAGTATTTT,CASSLAGLAGTSTDTQYF
TRBJ2-7,TRBV2,-,few,TGTGCCAGCAGTGGGCACAATGAGCAGTACTTC,CASSGHNEQYF
TRBJ1-1,TRBV5-1,-,few,TGCGCCAGCAGCGACGGGAGCGGCACTGAAGCTTTCTTT,CASSDGSGTEAFF
TRBJ2-1,TRBV2,TRBD2,-,TGTGCCAGCGGGGGGGAGTACTCCTACAATGAGCAGTTCTTC,CASGGEYSYNEQFF
TRBJ2-3,TRBV4-2,TRBD2,-,TGTGCCAGCAGCCAACTAGCGGGAGATCGTCCAGATACGCAGTATTTT,CASSQLAGDRPDTQYF
TRBJ2-1,TRBV18,TRBD2,-,TGTGCCAGCTCACCATTACTAGCGAACAATGAGCAGTTCTTC,CASSPLLANNEQFF
TRBJ1-2,TRBV24-1,-,few,TGTGCCACCAGTGACCCGGTCACGGGTGGCTACACCTTC,CATSDPVTGGYTF
TRBJ1-1,TRBV5-1,-,many,TGCGCCAGCAGCTGGGGAGGGATGAACACTGAAGCTTTCTTT,CASSWGGMNTEAFF
TRBJ1-5,TRBV5-1,-,few,TGCGCCAGCAGCTCCGCTGTGGGGCAGCCCCAGCATTTT,CASSSAVGQPQHF
TRBJ2-5,TRBV20-1,TRBD2,-,TGCAGTGCCAGCCCGACTAGCGGGGGAGAGACCCAGTACTTC,CSASPTSGGETQYF
TRBJ2-3,TRBV7-2,TRBD1,-,TGTGCCAGCAGCTTAAACCCGGGACAGGGGGCGGGAGATACGCAGTATTTT,CASSLNPGQGAGDTQYF
TRBJ2-1,TRBV20-1,-,few,TGCAGTGCTGGGCTGAGGACCAATGAGCAGTTCTTC,CSAGLRTNEQFF
TRBJ2-3,TRBV7-9,-,-,TGTGCCAGCAGGTATAACCCAGCTAGCACTAGCACAGATACGCAGTATTTT,CASRYNPASTSTDTQYF
TRBJ2-3,TRBV5-6,-,-,TGTGCCAGCAGCCGCCAGGGGACGCAGTATTTT,CASSRQGTQYF
TRBJ2-6,TRBV6-1,-,few,TGTGCCAGCAGCATCAGTTTCTCTGGGGCCAACGTCCTGACTTTC,CASSISFSGANVLTF
TRBJ2-7,TRBV20-1,TRBD2,-,TGCAGTGCTCCCCTAGCGGGAGTGAACTACGAGCAGTACTTC,CSAPLAGVNYEQYF
TRBJ2-2,TRBV6-6,-,-,TGTGCCACCCTTCGATCGAACACCGGGGAGCTGTTTTTT,CATLRSNTGELFF
TRBJ1-6,TRBV7-8,-,many,TGTGCCAGCAGCTTAAGGAGGCAGGGAGATTCACCCCTCCACTTT,CASSLRRQGDSPLHF
TRBJ1-1,TRBV12-3/TRBV12-4,-,few,TGTGCCAGCAGGCCGGGGTTTTCGAACACTGAAGCTTTCTTT,CASRPGFSNTEAFF
TRBJ2-1,TRBV11-2,TRBD1,few,TGTGCCAGCAGCTGGACCGGGACAGGGATTTTATACAATGAGCAGTTCTTC,CASSWTGTGILYNEQFF
TRBJ2-3,TRBV20-1,-,-,TGCAGTGCTAGAGATGTCCGGACCTCTAGCACAGATACGCAGTATTTT,CSARDVRTSSTDTQYF
TRBJ1-1,TRBV3-1,-,-,TGTGCCAGCAGCCGCCGAACGGGGGGAGCGGGTTGGACTGAAGCTTTCTTT,CASSRRTGGAGWTEAFF
TRBJ2-4,TRBV5-1,TRBD1,-,TGCGCCAGCAGCTTGGAGGGACAGGGGTCGCTCATTCAGTACTTC,CASSLEGQGSLIQYF
TRBJ2-7,TRBV27,TRBD1,few,TGTGCCAGCAGTCGGGACAGGGAGGGCGAGCAGTACTTC,CASSRDREGEQYF
TRBJ2-3,TRBV5-1,-,-,TGCGCCAGCAGCCCCCGGTATCCTAGCACAGATACGCAGTATTTT,CASSPRYPSTDTQYF
TRBJ2-7,TRBV5-1,-,-,TGCGCCAGCCGGGACAAAATTTACGAGCAGTACTTC,CASRDKIYEQYF
TRBJ2-7,TRBV5-1,TRBD2,few,TGCGCCAGCAGCACCGGACTAGCGGGAGAGCAGTACTTC,CASSTGLAGEQYF
TRBJ2-1,TRBV5-1,TRBD2,few,TGCGCCAGCAGAGATACTAGCGGGAGAAGGGATGAGCAGTTCTTC,CASRDTSGRRDEQFF
TRBJ2-7,TRBV12-3/TRBV12-4,TRBD1,few,TGTGCCAGCAGTTCTAAGGGGGCGCGGAGTCCCGAGCAGTACTTC,CASSSKGARSPEQYF
TRBJ1-5,TRBV19,TRBD1,-,TGTGCCGTACAGGGGACCCGTCATAGCAATCAGCCCCAGCATTTT,CAVQGTRHSNQPQHF
TRBJ1-3,TRBV27,-,few,TGTGCCAGCAGTCCGGACGGGGGCACTGGAAACACCATATATTTT,CASSPDGGTGNTIYF
TRBJ2-2,TRBV5-1,TRBD2,few,TGCGCCAGCAGCTTGATCCCTAGCGGGACGAACACCGGGGAGCTGTTTTTT,CASSLIPSGTNTGELFF
TRBJ1-1,TRBV5-4,-,few,TGTGCCAGCAGCTTGGGTTCGGCAGGGGTGGGCACTGAAGCTTTCTTT,CASSLGSAGVGTEAFF
TRBJ2-5,TRBV24-1,TRBD1,-,TGTGCCACCAGTGATGCCGGGACAGGGCGGTTAACTCAAGAGACCCAGTACTTC,CATSDAGTGRLTQETQYF
TRBJ2-3,TRBV12-3/TRBV12-4,-,-,TGTGCCATCCGGACGTCCAGCACAGATACGCAGTATTTT,CAIRTSSTDTQYF